Each of the 19 T cell receptor beta chains below was sequenced from the same sample in a study of blood T cell repertoires in COVID-19. Measured with immunoSEQ multiplex PCR; TCRdb has only the in-frame clones, and not every one. The sample shows 53,000 or so clones, roughly 90% of them seen only once. The source material was peripheral blood. These TCRs come from a man aged 80 or over with acute or convalescent COVID-19.

This chain uses TRBV5-4 with TRBJ2-3; 8 bases are shared with TRBD2. With V trimmed by 2 bases and J by 6 bases, 11 bases remained unmatched. This CDR3 comprises 16 residues. Germline lookup yields CDR1 SGHNT and CDR2 YYREEE (reference sequence). CDR3 in amino acids: CASSFELAARRDTQYF. CDR3 nucleotides: TGTGCCAGCAGCTTTGAACTAGCGGCAAGAAGGGATACGCAGTATTTT.

This rearrangement joins TRBV6-5 to TRBJ1-2, with 8 bases matching TRBD1. The CDR3 runs 15 residues. The germline CDR1 and CDR2 sequences are MNHEY and SVGAGI. V was clipped by 0 bases and J by 2 bases; unmatched bases: 2. CDR3 sequence: CASSYSRTGNYGYTF. The CDR3 DNA reads TGTGCCAGCAGTTACTCTCGGACAGGGAACTATGGCTACACCTTC.

The CDR3 spells CASSPGIRDSFSYEQYF. In nucleotides, the CDR3 is TGTGCCAGCAGCCCTGGTATTAGGGACAGTTTCTCCTACGAGCAGTACTTC. The chain employs TRBV3-1 (or the pseudogene TRBV3-2) and TRBJ2-7, with TRBD1 identical over 7 bases. The CDR3 spans 17 residues. V lost 4 bases and J lost 0; bases outside the gene matches: 12. CDR1 is LGHDT and CDR2 is YNNKEL in the germline V gene (reference sequence).

The chain couples TRBV7-6 to TRBJ2-5; perhaps TRBD2 as D (5 bases). Trimming cost V 3 bases and J 2 bases, with 10 bases left between them. The CDR3 sequence is 14 residues long. Germline values: CDR1 SGHVS, CDR2 FNYEAQ. CDR3 loop: CASSFGNTQETQYF. The CDR3, as DNA: TGTGCCAGCAGCTTCGGGAACACGCAAGAGACCCAGTACTTC.

The gene calls are TRBV5-1 and TRBJ2-5, with 12 bases lining up with TRBD1. Losses at the gene ends were 6 bases for V and 5 bases for J; bases not matched to a gene: 5. Per germline, CDR1 SGHRS and CDR2 YFSETQ. The CDR3 is 14 amino acids. CDR3 nucleotides: TGCGCCAGCAAATCCGGGACAGGGGGCGAGACCCAGTACTTC. Translation gives CASKSGTGGETQYF.

V gene TRBV2 combines with J gene TRBJ2-5; possibly TRBD2 for D (6 bases). Trimming pared 3 bases from V and 2 bases from J, leaving 13 bases between. Germline CDR1 SNHLY, CDR2 FYNNEI. The length of the CDR3 is 15 residues. CDR3 sequence reads: CASSDSRGTQETQYF. Here the CDR3 DNA reads TGTGCCAGCAGTGATTCCCGGGGGACTCAAGAGACCCAGTACTTC.

J is TRBJ1-4 and V is TRBV9; 10 bases align to TRBD1. From germline, CDR1 is SGDLS and CDR2 YYNGEE. After removal of 7 bases from V and 4 bases from J, the junction contained 10 bases not matched to a gene. The CDR3 is made up of 16 amino acids. CDR3 protein: CASPTPGQGINEKLFF. Here the CDR3 DNA reads TGTGCCAGCCCTACCCCGGGACAGGGGATTAATGAAAAACTGTTTTTT.

CDR3 sequence reads: CASSQDVLAGAGELFF. The CDR3 DNA reads as TGTGCCAGCAGCCAAGATGTACTAGCGGGGGCCGGGGAGCTGTTTTTT. The V gene is TRBV3-1 (or the pseudogene TRBV3-2), the J gene TRBJ2-2, with 11 bases identical to TRBD2. The germline gives CDR1 LGHDT, CDR2 YNNKEL (reference sequence). The CDR3 is 16 residues long. V lost 0 bases, J lost 6 bases, and 3 bases stayed unmatched.

The chain recombines TRBV7-9 with TRBJ2-5; perhaps TRBD2 as D (6 bases). The CDR3 spans 15 residues. V gave up 7 bases and J gave up 3 bases, with 18 bases separating them. Germline V lookup: CDR1 SEHNR, CDR2 FQNEAQ (reference sequence). CDR3: CASIQAGPPKETQYF. CDR3 nucleotide sequence: TGTGCCAGCATTCAAGCGGGCCCACCCAAAGAGACCCAGTACTTC.

This chain uses TRBV18 with TRBJ2-1, with D perhaps TRBD2 (5 bases). Per the germline V gene, CDR1 is KGHSH and CDR2 is LQKENI. The CDR3 totals 15 residues. Trimming removed 6 bases at V and 0 bases at J, with 12 bases between. The CDR3 protein is CASSQSGSSYNEQFF. For the CDR3, the DNA is TGTGCCAGCTCCCAGAGCGGTAGCTCCTACAATGAGCAGTTCTTC.

The chain couples TRBV7-2 to TRBJ1-5; 10 bases agree with TRBD1. Germline-derived CDR1 and CDR2 are SGHTA and FQGNSA. This CDR3 comprises 15 residues. With V trimmed by 1 base and J by 5 bases, 2 bases remained unmatched. Here the CDR3 reads CASSLGGTGDQPQHF. The CDR3, as DNA: TGTGCCAGCAGCTTAGGGGGGACAGGGGATCAGCCCCAGCATTTT.

This chain uses TRBV4-2 with TRBJ1-1; TRBD1 agrees at 9 bases. V shed 5 bases and J 2 bases; nucleotides not matched to a gene: 12. Looked up from germline, CDR1 is LGHNA and CDR2 is YNFKEQ. The CDR3 is 17 amino acids. In DNA form, the CDR3 reads TGTGCCAGCAGCAGGAAAACAGGGGGCTCTGGAAACACTGAAGCTTTCTTT. Amino acid sequence: CASSRKTGGSGNTEAFF.

V and J are TRBV27 and TRBJ2-1, with 7 positions matching TRBD1. Germline CDR1 is MNHEY and CDR2 is SMNVEV (reference sequence). The CDR3 totals 13 residues. Unmatched junction bases numbered 8, after V lost 7 bases and J lost 8 bases. CDR3 sequence (DNA): TGTGCCAGCAATCAACAGGGGTACGATGAGCAGTTCTTC. Translated, it gives CASNQQGYDEQFF.

CDR3 sequence reads: CASSEVRATGWAGNTIYF. In nucleotides, the CDR3 is TGTGCCAGCAGTGAAGTTAGGGCAACAGGGTGGGCTGGAAACACCATATATTTT. This sequence joins TRBV2 and TRBJ1-3; a weak D match, TRBD1 (6 bases). CDR3 length equals 18 residues. The germline V and J ends were trimmed by 1 base and 2 bases, with 18 bases remaining between them. The V gene's germline CDR1 is SNHLY and CDR2 FYNNEI.

The chain links TRBV5-5 to TRBJ2-6; unclear D gene. V lost 4 bases to trimming and J lost 0 bases, with 8 bases between them. This CDR3 is built from 15 residues. Germline CDR1 reads SGHKS; CDR2 reads YYEKEE (reference sequence). The CDR3 DNA sequence: TGTGCCAGCAGCCTAGTGATCTCTGGGGCCAACGTCCTGACTTTC. Protein: CASSLVISGANVLTF.

This clone was recorded a few times. V and J are TRBV27 and TRBJ1-6; maybe TRBD1 (6 bases). The V end lost 3 bases, the J end lost 7 bases, and 16 bases lay between the germline ends. Germline assignment: CDR1 MNHEY and CDR2 SMNVEV (reference sequence). The CDR3 consists of 16 residues. CDR3 sequence (DNA): TGTGCCAGCAGTTTGGGTTCCGGGACACCAAATTCACCCCTCCACTTT. Encoded protein: CASSLGSGTPNSPLHF.

V and J are TRBV19 and TRBJ1-5; 8 bases agree with TRBD1. Trimming cost V 8 bases and J 0 bases; bases outside gene matches: 15. The CDR3 sequence is 18 residues long. Germline CDR1 reads LNHDA; CDR2 reads SQIVND (reference sequence). In DNA, the CDR3 is TGTGCCAGTTCTGTCGGGCAGGGGGCCTCATATAGCAATCAGCCCCAGCATTTT. Protein sequence: CASSVGQGASYSNQPQHF.

The V gene is TRBV30, the J gene TRBJ2-1, with 7 bases matching TRBD1. J lost 7 bases, V lost 6 bases, and 15 bases had no gene match. Germline V CDR1 and CDR2: GTSNPN, SVGIG (reference sequence). The CDR3 sequence is 15 residues long. The CDR3 sequence is CACPKAGLTGNEQFF. The CDR3, as DNA: TGTGCCTGCCCAAAGGCCGGGTTGACAGGGAATGAGCAGTTCTTC.

The genes are TRBV6-6 and TRBJ2-2, with unresolved D. CDR1 is MNHNY, CDR2 SVGAGI, per germline (reference sequence). The CDR3 has 13 amino acids. Trimming pared 5 bases from V and 3 bases from J, leaving 7 bases between. The CDR3 loop is CASSLRDTGELFF. In DNA, the CDR3 is TGTGCCAGCAGTCTTCGGGACACCGGGGAGCTGTTTTTT.